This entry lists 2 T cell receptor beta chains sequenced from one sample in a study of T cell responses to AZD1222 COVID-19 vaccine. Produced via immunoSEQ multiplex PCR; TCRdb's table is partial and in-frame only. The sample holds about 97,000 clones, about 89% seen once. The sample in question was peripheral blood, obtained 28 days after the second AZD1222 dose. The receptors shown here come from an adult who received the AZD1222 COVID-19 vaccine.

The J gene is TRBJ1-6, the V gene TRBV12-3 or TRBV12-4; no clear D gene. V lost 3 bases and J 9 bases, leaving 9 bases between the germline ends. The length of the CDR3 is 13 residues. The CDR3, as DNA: TGTGCCAGCAGTTTGGAACAGCGTTCACCCCTCCACTTT. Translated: CASSLEQRSPLHF.

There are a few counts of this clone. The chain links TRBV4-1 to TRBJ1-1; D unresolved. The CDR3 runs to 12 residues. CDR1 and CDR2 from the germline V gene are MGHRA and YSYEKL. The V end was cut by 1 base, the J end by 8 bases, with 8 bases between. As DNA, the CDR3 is TGCGCCAGCAGCCAAGGGGCGTCGGAAGCTTTCTTT. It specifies CASSQGASEAFF.